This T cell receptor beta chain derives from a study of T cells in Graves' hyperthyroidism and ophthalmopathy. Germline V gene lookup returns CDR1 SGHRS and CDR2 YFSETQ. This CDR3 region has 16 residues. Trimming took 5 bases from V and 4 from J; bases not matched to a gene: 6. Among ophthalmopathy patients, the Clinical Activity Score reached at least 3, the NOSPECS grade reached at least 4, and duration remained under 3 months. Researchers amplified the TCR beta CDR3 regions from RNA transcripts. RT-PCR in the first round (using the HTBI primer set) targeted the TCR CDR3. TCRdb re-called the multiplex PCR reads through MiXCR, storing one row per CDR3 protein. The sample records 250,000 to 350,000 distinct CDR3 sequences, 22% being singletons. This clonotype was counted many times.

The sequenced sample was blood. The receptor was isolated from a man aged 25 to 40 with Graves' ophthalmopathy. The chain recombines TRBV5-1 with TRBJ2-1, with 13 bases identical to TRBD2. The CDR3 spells CASRLPGLAGYNEQFF. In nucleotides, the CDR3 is TGCGCCAGCAGACTTCCGGGACTAGCGGGGTACAATGAGCAGTTCTTC.